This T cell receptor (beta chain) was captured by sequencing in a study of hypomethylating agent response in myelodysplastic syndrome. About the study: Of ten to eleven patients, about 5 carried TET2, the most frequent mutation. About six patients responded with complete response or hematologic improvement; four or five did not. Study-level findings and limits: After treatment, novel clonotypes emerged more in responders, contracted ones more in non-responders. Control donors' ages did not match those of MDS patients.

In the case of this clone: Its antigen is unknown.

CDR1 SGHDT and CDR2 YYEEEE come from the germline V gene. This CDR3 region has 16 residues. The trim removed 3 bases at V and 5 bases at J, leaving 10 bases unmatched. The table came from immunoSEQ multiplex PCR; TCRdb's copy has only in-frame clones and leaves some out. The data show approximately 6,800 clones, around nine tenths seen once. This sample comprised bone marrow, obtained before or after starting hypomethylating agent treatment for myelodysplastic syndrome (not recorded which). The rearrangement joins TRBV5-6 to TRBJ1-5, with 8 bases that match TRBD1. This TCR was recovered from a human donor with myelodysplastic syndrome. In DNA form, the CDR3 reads TGTGCCAGCAGCTATCCGACAGGGGAATTCGATCAGCCCCAGCATTTT. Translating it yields CASSYPTGEFDQPQHF. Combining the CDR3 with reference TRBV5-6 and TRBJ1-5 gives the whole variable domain DAGVTQSPTHLIKTRGQQVTLRCSPKSGHDTVSWYQQALGQGPQFIFQYYEEEERQRGNFPDRFSGHQFPNYSSELNVNALLLGDSALYLCASSYPTGEFDQPQHFGDGTRLSIL.